A single sample is the source of the 17 T cell receptor beta chains below, sequenced in a study of cytotoxic CD8 clonotypes in ibrutinib-treated CLL. Profiling relied on immunoSEQ multiplex PCR, and the TCRdb table lists in-frame clones only, not all of them. This table holds approximately 53,000 clones, less than 90% found once. The input for sequencing was PBMCs, taken after 24 months of ibrutinib treatment. These receptors were obtained from a human donor with chronic lymphocytic leukemia.

V and J are TRBV28 and TRBJ1-1; the D is unclear. From germline, CDR1 is MDHEN and CDR2 SYDVKM. The V end was cut by 8 bases, the J end by 11 bases, with 18 bases between. The CDR3 contains 12 residues. This CDR3 reads CASGVGLPGAFF. The CDR3, as DNA: TGTGCCAGCGGGGTAGGACTGCCTGGGGCTTTCTTT.

The CDR3 DNA reads TGTGCCAGCAGTTACTCGACTAGAGGTGAGCAGTTCTTC. Its protein is CASSYSTRGEQFF. The rearrangement uses TRBV6-5 and TRBJ2-1; TRBD2 might be the D (6 bases). CDR3 length equals 13 residues. The V and J ends lost 0 bases and 9 bases respectively, with 9 bases between them. The germline V gene has CDR1 MNHEY and CDR2 SVGAGI.

This clone has just one count. This chain links TRBV7-2 with TRBJ2-1; TRBD2 is a possible D gene (6 bases). This CDR3 is 16 amino acids long. Trimming shortened V by 5 bases and J by 7 bases, and 21 bases separated the two germline ends. The germline CDR1 and CDR2 sequences are SGHTA and FQGNSA. CDR3 nucleotide sequence: TGTGCCAGCAGCCAAGACCGTTCCCAGGCGGGAAATGAGCAGTTCTTC. Residues: CASSQDRSQAGNEQFF.

The V call is TRBV18, the J call TRBJ1-1, with D maybe TRBD1 (5 bases). Looked up from germline, CDR1 is KGHSH and CDR2 is LQKENI. The CDR3 totals 15 residues. V was shortened by 3 bases and J by 1 base, with 12 bases between the two germline ends. The CDR3 reads CASSPLGQRNTEAFF. In DNA form, the CDR3 reads TGTGCCAGCTCACCCCTGGGGCAGAGGAACACTGAAGCTTTCTTT.

The chain combines TRBV13 with TRBJ1-1, with D uncertain. V gave up 5 bases and J gave up 6 bases, with 10 bases separating them. Germline V lookup: CDR1 PRHDT, CDR2 FYEKMQ (reference sequence). The CDR3 is made up of 12 amino acids. Here the CDR3 reads CASSRVGAEAFF. The DNA of the CDR3 is TGTGCCAGCAGCAGAGTTGGGGCTGAAGCTTTCTTT.

The chain couples TRBV4-1 to TRBJ1-2, with 11 bases matching TRBD1. The germline V gene has CDR1 MGHRA and CDR2 YSYEKL. The CDR3 is made up of 17 amino acids. J was trimmed by 4 bases and V by 1 base; bases with no gene match: 8. The CDR3 sequence: CASSQAGGQGVSYGYTF. The CDR3 region has the DNA TGCGCCAGCAGCCAAGCCGGGGGACAGGGGGTTAGCTATGGCTACACCTTC.

The V call is TRBV6-1, the J call TRBJ2-6; D is unclear. V gave up 4 bases and J gave up 2 bases, with 12 bases separating them. Germline CDR1 MNHNS, CDR2 SASEGT. The CDR3 has 16 amino acids. The CDR3 loop reads CASSGRRLPGANVLTF. The CDR3 region has the DNA TGTGCCAGCAGTGGCCGACGACTCCCTGGGGCCAACGTCCTGACTTTC.

The chain links TRBV11-2 to TRBJ2-7, with D unclear. The CDR3 loop spans 15 amino acids. The V gene lost 0 bases and the J gene lost 5 bases, with 14 bases spanning the gap. The germline V gene encodes CDR1 SGHAT and CDR2 FQNNGV. The CDR3 sequence: CASSLESRSVDEQYF. The CDR3 nucleotides are TGTGCCAGCAGCTTAGAAAGCCGATCGGTGGACGAGCAGTACTTC. Full variable domain (rest looked up from reference TRBV11-2 and TRBJ2-7): EAGVAQSPRYKIIEKRQSVAFWCNPISGHATLYWYQQILGQGPKLLIQFQNNGVVDDSQLPKDRFSAERLKGVDSTLKIQPAKLEDSAVYLCASSLESRSVDEQYFGPGTRLTVT.

The chain employs TRBV19 and TRBJ1-5; the match to TRBD1 covers 12 bases. The junction had 7 bases not matched to a gene; V was cut back by 10 bases and J by 6 bases. The CDR3 spans 14 residues. Germline V lookup: CDR1 LNHDA, CDR2 SQIVND (reference sequence). CDR3 residues: CAISPGQGAQPQHF. The DNA of the CDR3 is TGTGCCATCAGTCCGGGACAGGGGGCTCAGCCCCAGCATTTT.

The rearrangement uses TRBV19 and TRBJ2-7; 10 bases are a match to TRBD2. The germline V gene encodes CDR1 LNHDA and CDR2 SQIVND (reference sequence). The CDR3 is 13 amino acids. With V trimmed by 10 bases and J by 2 bases, 5 bases remained unmatched. For the CDR3, the DNA is TGTGCCACCACTAGCGGGACTACCTACGAGCAGTACTTC. It is translated as CATTSGTTYEQYF.

This clone came up a few times. The V call is TRBV19, the J call TRBJ1-5, with D possibly TRBD1 on 6 matching bases. The CDR3 extends over 17 amino acids. Germline lookup yields CDR1 LNHDA and CDR2 SQIVND (reference sequence). V lost 6 bases and J 1 base, leaving 19 bases between the germline ends. The CDR3 nucleotides read TGTGCCAGTAGAACGGAACATAGGACAGTCAGCAATCAGCCCCAGCATTTT. It codes for CASRTEHRTVSNQPQHF.

The chain links TRBV13 to TRBJ2-6; no reliable D call. CDR1 is PRHDT, CDR2 FYEKMQ, per germline (reference sequence). The CDR3 loop spans 16 amino acids. V lost 3 bases and J lost 0, with 9 bases in between. DNA for the CDR3: TGTGCCAGCAGCTTGCTCGGGTACTCTGGGGCCAACGTCCTGACTTTC. This gives the protein CASSLLGYSGANVLTF.

This clone was detected only a few times. The chain recombines TRBV2 with TRBJ2-7, with D possibly being TRBD2 (6 bases). V shed 2 bases and J shed 3 bases, with 11 bases lying between them. CDR1 is SNHLY, CDR2 FYNNEI, per germline. This CDR3 spans 14 amino acids. CDR3 loop: CASSETPSVYEQYF. DNA of the CDR3: TGTGCCAGCAGTGAAACTCCTAGCGTCTACGAGCAGTACTTC.

The chain recombines TRBV6-5 with TRBJ2-7, with TRBD1 identical over 10 bases. V dropped 6 bases and J dropped 1; count of bases not matched to a gene: 6. Germline CDR1 and CDR2: MNHEY and SVGAGI. The length of the CDR3 is 15 residues. This CDR3 is CASRPDRGPSYEQYF. The CDR3 DNA reads TGTGCCAGCAGGCCCGACAGGGGGCCTTCCTACGAGCAGTACTTC.

This chain links TRBV6-4 with TRBJ2-3, with D possibly being TRBD1 (5 bases). Germline V CDR1 and CDR2: MRHNA, SNTAGT. V shed 5 bases and J shed 1 base, with 10 bases lying between them. The CDR3 loop spans 14 amino acids. The CDR3 DNA follows: TGTGCCAGCAGTCCCAGGGTTGGCACAGATACGCAGTATTTT. Encoded protein: CASSPRVGTDTQYF.

This clone has a single count. J is TRBJ2-3 and V is TRBV5-1; D remains ambiguous. Trimming took off 0 bases at V and 0 bases at J, with 8 bases between the two ends. The CDR3 has 15 amino acids. Germline V gene sequence: CDR1 SGHRS, CDR2 YFSETQ. The CDR3 sequence: CASSLEGSSTDTQYF. In nucleotides, the CDR3 is TGCGCCAGCAGCTTGGAGGGATCTAGCACAGATACGCAGTATTTT.

The rearrangement uses TRBV6-5 and TRBJ1-5; TRBD1 is a possible D gene (5 bases). The CDR3 is 13 residues long. Between the trimmed V and J ends, which lost 2 bases and 6 bases, there was a span of 8 bases. Germline V gives CDR1 MNHEY, CDR2 SVGAGI. The CDR3 coding sequence is TGTGCCAGCAGTTACCGGGGGGGTCAGCCCCAGCATTTT. This gives the protein CASSYRGGQPQHF.